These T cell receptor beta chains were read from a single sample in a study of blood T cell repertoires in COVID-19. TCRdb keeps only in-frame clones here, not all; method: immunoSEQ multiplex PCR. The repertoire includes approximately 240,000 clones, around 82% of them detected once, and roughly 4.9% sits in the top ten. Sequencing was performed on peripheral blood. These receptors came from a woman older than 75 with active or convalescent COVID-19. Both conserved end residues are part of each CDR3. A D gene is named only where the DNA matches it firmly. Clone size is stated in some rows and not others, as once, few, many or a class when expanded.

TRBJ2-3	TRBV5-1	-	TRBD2	TGCGCCAGCAGCTATAGCGGGGGCACAGATACGCAGTATTTT	CASSYSGGTDTQYF
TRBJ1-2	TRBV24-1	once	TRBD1	TGTGCCACCAGTGTTGGGACAGGGGGAGTTCGGGGCTACACCTTC	CATSVGTGGVRGYTF
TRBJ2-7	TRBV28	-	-	TGTGCCAGCAGACTGAGGGGGGGGACCGGGAGGGAGCAGTACTTC	CASRLRGGTGREQYF
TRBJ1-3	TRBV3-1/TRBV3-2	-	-	TGTGCCAGCAGCCAAGGGCAGGGCATAGGTGGAAACACCATATATTTT	CASSQGQGIGGNTIYF
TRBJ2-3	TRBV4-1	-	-	TGCGCCAGCAGCCAACAGGAGGGGGGGTTGGATACGCAGTATTTT	CASSQQEGGLDTQYF
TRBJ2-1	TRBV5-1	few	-	TGCGCCAGCAGCTTGGAGGCAGGGTTCTCCTACAATGAGCAGTTCTTC	CASSLEAGFSYNEQFF
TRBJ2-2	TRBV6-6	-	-	TGTGCCAGCACCCCACGACAGAACACCGGGGAGCTGTTTTTT	CASTPRQNTGELFF
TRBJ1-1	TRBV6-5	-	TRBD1	TGTGCCAGCAGGATCCAGGGGGACACTGAAGCTTTCTTT	CASRIQGDTEAFF
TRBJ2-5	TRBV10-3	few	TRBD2	TGTGCCATCAGGGCCGGGACTAGTTTACAAGAGACCCAGTACTTC	CAIRAGTSLQETQYF
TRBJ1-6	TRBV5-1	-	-	TGCGCCAGCAGCCCAACAGGGATAATTCACCCCCTCCACTTT	CASSPTGIIHPLHF
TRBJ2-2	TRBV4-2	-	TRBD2	TGTGCCAGCAGCCTCCGGACTAGCGGGGGGGCCTTTACCGGGGAGCTGTTTTTT	CASSLRTSGGAFTGELFF
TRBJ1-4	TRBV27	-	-	TGTGCCAGCAGTTACGCCTCGGGTTGGGATGAAAAACTGTTTTTT	CASSYASGWDEKLFF
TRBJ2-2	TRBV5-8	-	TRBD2	TGTGCCAGCAGCGCGAGGGAGGGCCATACCGGGGAGCTGTTTTTT	CASSAREGHTGELFF
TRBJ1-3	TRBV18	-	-	TGTGCCAGCTCACCAGTAGCCAGCTCTGGAAACACCATATATTTT	CASSPVASSGNTIYF
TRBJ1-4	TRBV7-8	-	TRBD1	TGTGCCAGCAGCTCATTAGAAAGAGGACAGGCTTTTAATGAAAAACTGTTTTTT	CASSSLERGQAFNEKLFF
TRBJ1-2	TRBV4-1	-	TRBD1	TGCGCCAGCAGCCGGGGACAGCAAGAAAACTATGGCTACACCTTC	CASSRGQQENYGYTF
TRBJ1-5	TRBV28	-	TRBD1	TGTGCCAGTAGACAGGGTGATCAGCCCCAGCATTTT	CASRQGDQPQHF
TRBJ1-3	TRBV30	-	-	TGTGCCTGGAAGGAGGCCGGCAACACCATATATTTT	CAWKEAGNTIYF
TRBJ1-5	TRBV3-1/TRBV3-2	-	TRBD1	TGTGCCAGCAGCCCCGGACAGGGGAGCAATCAGCCCCAGCATTTT	CASSPGQGSNQPQHF
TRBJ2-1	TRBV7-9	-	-	TGTGCCAGCAGCTTAGAACTAGAAAACAATGAGCAGTTCTTC	CASSLELENNEQFF
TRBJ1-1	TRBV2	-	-	TGTGCCAGCACCTATGGAGGGGCGCGAGGAGCTTTCTTT	CASTYGGARGAFF
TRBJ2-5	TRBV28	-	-	TGTGCCAGCAGTTTGTCTGAGACCCAGTACTTC	CASSLSETQYF
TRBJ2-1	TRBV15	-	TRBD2	TGTGCCACCAGCAGAGTGAGGCTAGCGGATTACAATGAGCAGTTCTTC	CATSRVRLADYNEQFF
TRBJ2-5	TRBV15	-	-	TGTGCCACCAGCACAGGGGTGAGGGAGACCCAGTACTTC	CATSTGVRETQYF
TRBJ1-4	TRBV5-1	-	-	TGCGCCAGCAGCGACCCGGGAGGTGATGAAAAACTGTTTTTT	CASSDPGGDEKLFF
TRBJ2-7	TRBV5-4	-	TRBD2	TGTGCCAGCAGCGTGGGGACTACCTACACCTACGAGCAGTACTTC	CASSVGTTYTYEQYF
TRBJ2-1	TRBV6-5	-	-	TGTGCCAGCAGTTACTACGGCGGGGCGCCTGAGCAGTTCTTC	CASSYYGGAPEQFF
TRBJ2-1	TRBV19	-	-	TGTGCCAGTAGTGCGACTCATAGCTCCTACAATGAGCAGTTCTTC	CASSATHSSYNEQFF
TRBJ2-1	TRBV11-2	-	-	TGTGCCAGCAGCGACTATGCCAATGAGCAGTTCTTC	CASSDYANEQFF
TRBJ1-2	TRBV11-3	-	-	TGTGCCAGCAGCCAAGGGGACTATGGCTACACCTTC	CASSQGDYGYTF
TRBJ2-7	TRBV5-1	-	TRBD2	TGCGCCAGCAGCCGGCGGAGAGCGGGAGGAAACGAGCAGTACTTC	CASSRRRAGGNEQYF
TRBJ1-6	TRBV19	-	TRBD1	TGTGCCAGTAGAGATACCGGGACAGGGTATAATTCACCCCTCCACTTT	CASRDTGTGYNSPLHF
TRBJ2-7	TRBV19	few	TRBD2	TGTGCCAGTAGCAAGGGCGGGGGGGCACACGAGCAGTACTTC	CASSKGGGAHEQYF
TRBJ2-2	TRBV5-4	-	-	TGTGCCAGCAGTTCAAACAGGGACGGGGCCGGGGAGCTGTTTTTT	CASSSNRDGAGELFF
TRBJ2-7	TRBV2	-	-	TGTGCCAGCAGCTGGAACACGAGGTACGAGCAGTACTTC	CASSWNTRYEQYF
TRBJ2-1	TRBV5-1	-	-	TGCGCCAGCAGCTTGGATCAGAACAATGAGCAGTTCTTC	CASSLDQNNEQFF
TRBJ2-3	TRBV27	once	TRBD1	TGTGCCAGCAGCCCTACGACAGGGGGAATACCCTTGGATACGCAGTATTTT	CASSPTTGGIPLDTQYF
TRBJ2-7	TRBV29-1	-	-	TGCAGCGTTGATTTGGCGGGGAACTACGAGCAGTACTTC	CSVDLAGNYEQYF
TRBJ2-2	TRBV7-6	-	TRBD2	TGTGCCAGCAGCCTCAGCGGGGGGGCCACCGGGGAGCTGTTTTTT	CASSLSGGATGELFF
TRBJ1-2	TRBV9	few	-	TGTGCCAGCAGCGTAGCTTTCCAGGGTAACTATGGCTACACCTTC	CASSVAFQGNYGYTF
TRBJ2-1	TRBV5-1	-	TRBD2	TGCGCCAGCAGCTTTCTAGCGGGAGGGATTAATGAGCAGTTCTTC	CASSFLAGGINEQFF
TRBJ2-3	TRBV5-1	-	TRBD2	TGCGCCAGCAGCTTGAGACTAGCGGGGAAAGATACGCAGTATTTT	CASSLRLAGKDTQYF
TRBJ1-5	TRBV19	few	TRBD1	TGTGCCAGTAGTAAAACTCCACAGGGGCGATACAATCAGCCCCAGCATTTT	CASSKTPQGRYNQPQHF
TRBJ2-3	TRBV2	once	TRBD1	TGTGCCAGCCTCTTCGACAGGGGCACAGATACGCAGTATTTT	CASLFDRGTDTQYF
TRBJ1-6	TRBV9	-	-	TGTGCCAGCAGCGTAGGCGTTGGAGGGGAGGTCCTCCACTTT	CASSVGVGGEVLHF
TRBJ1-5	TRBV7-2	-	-	TGTGCCAGCAGCTTAGACGGGGATAGCAATCAGCCCCAGCATTTT	CASSLDGDSNQPQHF